This TCR beta chain was recovered during a study of radiotherapy plus CTLA-4 blockade in lung cancer. Focal radiation was given together with CTLA-4 blockade (ipilimumab) to patients with chemo-refractory metastatic non-small-cell lung cancer. TCRdb's copy holds only in-frame clones and misses some; the assay was immunoSEQ multiplex PCR. The repertoire holds 86,000 or so clones, with 60% to 85% as singletons. Germline CDR1 reads KGHSH; CDR2 reads LQKENI. The CDR3 sequence is 15 residues long. Regarding the study as a whole: Early blood T cell clone dynamics, with interferon-beta, were reported to best predict response. Radiotherapy was combined with ipilimumab, and tumor-derived TCR clones then expanded in blood.

With respect to this clone: Its antigen remains unknown.

Material: peripheral blood, obtained from a patient treated with radiotherapy plus ipilimumab. This sequence joins TRBV18 and TRBJ2-5; TRBD1 might be the D (5 bases). The tail of the sequence fits TRBJ2-7 better, so the J call may be wrong. This receptor was identified in a human donor with non-small cell lung cancer who had a partial response to radiotherapy plus ipilimumab. Some clones in this sample may be carry-over from other donors' samples. The DNA of the CDR3 is TGTGCCAGCTCACAGGAACAGGTAAACTCCTACGAGCAGTACTTC. Its translation is CASSQEQVNSYEQYF.